Included here is one T cell receptor (beta chain) sequence, with context. The study enrolled patients aged 18 to 65 with newly diagnosed hyperthyroidism of under 2 months' duration. Uncontrolled infection, other autoimmune disease, pregnancy and lactation each barred patients from inclusion. Each diagnosis drew on symptoms, thyroxine, TRAb, thyroid ultrasound and orbital computed tomography findings. This entry is derived from a study of T cells in Graves' hyperthyroidism and ophthalmopathy. Study-level background: Specimen type is peripheral blood, collected at initial diagnosis prior to any treatment.

There were TCR beta CDR3 regions amplified from RNA transcripts. The primer set for the first-round RT-PCR of the TCR CDR3 was HTBI. TCRdb ran MiXCR on the multiplex PCR reads and lists one entry per CDR3 protein. The sample shows fewer than 250,000 distinct CDR3 sequences, under 20% of them seen only once. Germline lookup yields CDR1 SGHVS and CDR2 FQNEAQ. The CDR3 extends over 16 amino acids. J gave up 7 bases and V 0 bases, and 4 bases lay outside the gene matches. The rearrangement links TRBV7-8 to TRBJ2-1, with TRBD2 matching 12 bases. The sequenced sample was blood. This TCR came from a man aged 45 to 65 with Graves' hyperthyroidism. This chain's CDR3 is CASSLAPGTSGNEQFF. For the CDR3, the DNA is TGTGCCAGCAGCTTAGCTCCCGGGACTAGCGGGAATGAGCAGTTCTTC.